The 5 T cell receptor beta chains reported below all come from one sample, sequenced in a study of cytomegalovirus exposure and HLA in healthy donors. PCR involved 60 Vbeta and 13 Jbeta primers. Profiled with immunoSEQ multiplex PCR; TCRdb holds only in-frame clones, not every one. The table records 85,000 to 100,000 clones, about 70% of them present only once. Sequencing used PBMCs. The receptors were sampled from a human donor in good health.

V and J are TRBV27 and TRBJ2-7; maybe TRBD2 (5 bases). CDR3 length equals 15 residues. Between the trimmed V and J ends, which lost 3 bases and 5 bases, there was a span of 17 bases. Germline V gene lookup returns CDR1 MNHEY and CDR2 SMNVEV (reference sequence). CDR3 in amino acids: CASSFGLAHSDEQYF. In nucleotides, the CDR3 is TGTGCCAGCAGTTTCGGACTGGCCCATAGCGACGAGCAGTACTTC.

For the CDR3, the DNA is TGTGCCAGCAGCTTGGTCCTACTCGCGGGGGGGAATTACAATGAGCAGTTCTTC. Protein: CASSLVLLAGGNYNEQFF. The J gene is TRBJ2-1, the V gene TRBV5-4; TRBD2 matches at 9 bases. This CDR3 is 18 amino acids long. Germline V gene lookup returns CDR1 SGHNT and CDR2 YYREEE (reference sequence). The junction had 11 bases not matched to a gene; V was cut back by 0 bases and J by 4 bases. Supplemented by reference TRBV5-4 and TRBJ2-1, the full variable domain reads ETGVTQSPTHLIKTRGQQVTLRCSSQSGHNTVSWYQQALGQGPQFIFQYYREEENGRGNFPPRFSGLQFPNYSSELNVNALELDDSALYLCASSLVLLAGGNYNEQFFGPGTRLTVL.

This rearrangement joins TRBV10-3 to TRBJ2-2; 7 nucleotides line up with TRBD1. V shed 5 bases, J shed 0 bases, and the junction held 12 bases outside the gene matches. Germline values: CDR1 ENHRY, CDR2 SYGVKD. The CDR3 totals 18 residues. The CDR3 coding sequence is TGTGCCATCAGTTTCCCAGAAGACAGGGCTCCGAACACCGGGGAGCTGTTTTTT. Translating gives CAISFPEDRAPNTGELFF.

The rearrangement joins TRBV4-2 to TRBJ2-3, with 7 positions matching TRBD2. The length of the CDR3 is 18 residues. The germline V gene encodes CDR1 LGHNA and CDR2 YNFKEQ. V shed 1 base and J 3 bases; nucleotides not matched to a gene: 13. CDR3 bases: TGTGCCAGCAGCCAAGGGCCTCTCCGGGGGGAGGGGACAGATACGCAGTATTTT. It yields the protein CASSQGPLRGEGTDTQYF.

CDR3 bases: TGCGCCAGCACGGGGGACAGTCCTAATTTGTGGGCGGGAATGGTGGGCGAGCAGTACTTC. Translation gives CASTGDSPNLWAGMVGEQYF. This rearrangement joins TRBV10-2 to TRBJ2-7; weak D call: TRBD1 (7 bases). Trimming pared 7 bases from V and 6 bases from J, leaving 37 bases between. The germline V gene encodes CDR1 WSHSY and CDR2 SAAADI. The length of the CDR3 is 20 residues.